This T cell receptor (beta chain) was sequenced in a study of blood T cell repertoires in COVID-19. The CDR3 is 15 residues long. Trimming stripped 5 bases from V and 0 bases from J, with 10 bases between. The germline gives CDR1 LNHDA, CDR2 SQIVND (reference sequence). TCRdb keeps only in-frame clones here, not all; method: immunoSEQ multiplex PCR. The table includes over 35,000 clones, roughly nine tenths detected once. This TCR derives from a man in his 70s with active COVID-19. Sequenced sample: peripheral blood. J is TRBJ1-4 and V is TRBV19; possibly TRBD1 for D (5 bases). Written as DNA, the CDR3 is TGTGCCAGTAGTTGGCAGGGCGCAACTAATGAAAAACTGTTTTTT. Its translation is CASSWQGATNEKLFF.